Listed below are T cell receptor beta chains from one sample, sequenced in a study of CD8+CD57+ T cells in acquired aplastic anemia. TCRdb processed the reads anew with MiXCR; each CDR3 protein has one entry. Among over 250,000 distinct CDR3 sequences listed, roughly 61% were seen once. Sequenced material: sorted CD4+, CD8+, or CD8+CD57+ T cells (not recorded which) from PBMCs. Source of these receptors: a human donor with aplastic anemia. Each CDR3 is given with its conserved first and last residue. The D gene is left open where the match is weak. Only some rows state a clone size, as once, few, many or a class for expanded clones.

TRBJ2-1 | TRBD2 | many | TRBV19 | CASNPGLAGGKGYNEQFF | TGTGCCAGTAACCCGGGACTAGCGGGAGGAAAGGGGTACAATGAGCAGTTCTTC
TRBJ2-3 | - | - | TRBV10-1 | CASSESRDNTDTQYF | TGCGCCAGCAGTGAGTCTCGGGACAACACAGATACGCAGTATTTT
TRBJ1-6 | TRBD1 | few | TRBV19 | CASSRTGLSPLHF | TGTGCCAGTTCTAGGACAGGGTTGTCACCCCTCCACTTT
TRBJ2-7 | - | - | TRBV7-9 | CASSFPGSPAYEQYF | TGTGCCAGCAGCTTTCCCGGGTCCCCCGCCTACGAGCAGTACTTC
TRBJ1-4 | TRBD1 | many | TRBV7-6 | CASSLGTGVTNEKLFF | TGTGCCAGCAGCTTAGGGACAGGGGTAACTAATGAAAAACTGTTTTTT
TRBJ1-6 | - | many | TRBV20-1 | CSAVRTLSEPLHF | TGCAGTGCGGTAAGGACGTTGTCGGAGCCCCTCCACTTT
TRBJ2-7 | TRBD2 | - | TRBV29-1 | CSVEEPGGERDEQYF | TGCAGCGTTGAGGAACCTGGGGGGGAGAGAGACGAGCAGTACTTC
TRBJ2-7 | - | - | TRBV5-1 | CASSKYRDGPYEQYF | TGCGCCAGCAGCAAATACCGGGACGGGCCCTACGAGCAGTACTTC
TRBJ2-7 | - | - | TRBV9 | CASAEGGDGYEQYF | TGTGCCAGCGCCGAGGGGGGTGATGGCTACGAGCAGTACTTC
TRBJ2-7 | - | once | TRBV7-9 | CASSYPARTYEQYF | TGTGCCAGCAGCTACCCCGCCAGGACCTACGAGCAGTACTTC
TRBJ2-7 | TRBD2 | - | TRBV20-1 | CSASGRGEDYEQYF | TGCAGTGCTAGTGGGAGGGGAGAAGACTACGAGCAGTACTTC
TRBJ1-1 | - | once | TRBV20-1 | CSARGVDRGDTEAFF | TGCAGTGCTAGAGGGGTTGATAGGGGGGACACTGAAGCTTTCTTT
TRBJ2-1 | - | few | TRBV2 | CASGVLAPSHWEQFF | TGTGCCAGCGGGGTCCTAGCACCGTCCCATTGGGAGCAGTTCTTC
TRBJ1-2 | - | few | TRBV7-9 | CASYGAIAHGYTF | TGTGCCAGCTATGGGGCTATAGCCCACGGCTACACCTTC
TRBJ2-2 | - | - | TRBV27 | CASWGSTGELFF | TGTGCCAGTTGGGGGAGTACCGGGGAGCTGTTTTTT
TRBJ2-3 | TRBD2 | - | TRBV7-2 | CASSLGLAGGPSDTQYF | TGTGCCAGCAGCCTTGGACTAGCGGGGGGGCCCTCAGATACGCAGTATTTT
TRBJ1-3 | - | many | TRBV7-2 | CASSLGGSSGNTIYF | TGTGCCAGCAGCTTAGGTGGCAGCTCTGGAAACACCATATATTTT
TRBJ1-1 | - | many | TRBV14 | CASSQEGWGRNTEAFF | TGTGCCAGCAGCCAAGAGGGCTGGGGGCGGAACACTGAAGCTTTCTTT
TRBJ1-5 | - | many | TRBV6-6 | CASSRRADQPQHF | TGTGCCAGCAGTCGGAGGGCCGATCAGCCCCAGCATTTT
TRBJ1-1 | - | few | TRBV7-2 | CASSLLGGLNTEAFF | TGTGCCAGCAGCTTACTCGGCGGTCTCAACACTGAAGCTTTCTTT
TRBJ1-5 | - | - | TRBV19 | CASSATGLGRSQSQHF | TGTGCCAGTAGTGCCACAGGGTTAGGTCGCAGTCAGTCCCAGCATTTT
TRBJ1-2 | - | few | TRBV10-3 | CAISVGGGYTF | TGTGCCATCAGTGTTGGGGGTGGCTACACCTTC